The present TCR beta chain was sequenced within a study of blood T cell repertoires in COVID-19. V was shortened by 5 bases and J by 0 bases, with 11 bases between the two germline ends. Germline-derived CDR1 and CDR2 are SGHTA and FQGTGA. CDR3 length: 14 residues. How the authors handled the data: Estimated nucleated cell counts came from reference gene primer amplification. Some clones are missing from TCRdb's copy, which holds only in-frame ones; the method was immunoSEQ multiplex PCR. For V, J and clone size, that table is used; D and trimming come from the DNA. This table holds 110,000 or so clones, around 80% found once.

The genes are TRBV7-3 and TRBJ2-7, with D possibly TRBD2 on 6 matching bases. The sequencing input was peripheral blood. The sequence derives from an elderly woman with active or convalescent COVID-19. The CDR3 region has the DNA TGTGCCAGCAGCGGAGGGACTTTCTCCTACGAGCAGTACTTC. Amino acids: CASSGGTFSYEQYF. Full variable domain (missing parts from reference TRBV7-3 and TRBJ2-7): GAGVSQTPSNKVTEKGKYVELRCDPISGHTALYWYRQSLGQGPEFLIYFQGTGAADDSGLPNDRFFAVRPEGSVSTLKIQRTERGDSAVYLCASSGGTFSYEQYFGPGTRLTVT.